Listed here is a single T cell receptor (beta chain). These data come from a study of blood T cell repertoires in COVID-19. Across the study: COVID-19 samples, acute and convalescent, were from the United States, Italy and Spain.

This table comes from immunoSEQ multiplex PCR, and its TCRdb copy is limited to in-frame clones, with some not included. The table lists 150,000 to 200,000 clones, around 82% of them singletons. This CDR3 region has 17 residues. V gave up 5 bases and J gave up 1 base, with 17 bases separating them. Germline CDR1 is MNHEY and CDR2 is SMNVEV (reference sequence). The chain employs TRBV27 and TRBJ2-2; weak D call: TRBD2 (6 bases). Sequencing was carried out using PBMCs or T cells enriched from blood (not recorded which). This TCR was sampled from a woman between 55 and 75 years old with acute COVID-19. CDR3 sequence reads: CASSAKRVGWNTGELFF. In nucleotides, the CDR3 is TGTGCCAGCAGTGCCAAGCGGGTAGGATGGAACACCGGGGAGCTGTTTTTT.